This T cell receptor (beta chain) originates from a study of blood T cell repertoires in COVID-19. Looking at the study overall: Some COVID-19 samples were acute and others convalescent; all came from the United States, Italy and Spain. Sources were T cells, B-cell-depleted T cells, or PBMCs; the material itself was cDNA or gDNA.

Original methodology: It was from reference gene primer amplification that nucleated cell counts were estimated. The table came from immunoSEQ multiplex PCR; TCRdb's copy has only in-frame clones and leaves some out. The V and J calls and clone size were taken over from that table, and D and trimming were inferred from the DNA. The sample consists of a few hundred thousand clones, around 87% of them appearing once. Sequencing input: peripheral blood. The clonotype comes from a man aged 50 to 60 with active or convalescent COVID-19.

CDR3 sequence reads: CASSPGQLYSGNTIYF. The CDR3 nucleotides read TGTGCCAGCTCACCCGGACAGTTGTACTCTGGAAACACCATATATTTT. V usage is TRBV18 and J usage is TRBJ1-3; maybe TRBD1 (6 bases). Germline CDR1 reads KGHSH; CDR2 reads LQKENI. The ends were cut back, 3 bases at V and 0 bases at J, with 12 bases in the middle. The CDR3 totals 16 residues.